The T cell receptor beta chain under discussion was sequenced for a study of cytomegalovirus exposure and HLA in healthy donors. Study results and caveats: Later analysis demonstrated an association between a missense DCLRE1C variant and TCR beta V- and J-gene trimming.

The PCR employed 60 Vbeta primers together with 13 Jbeta primers. TCRdb keeps only in-frame clones here, not all; method: immunoSEQ multiplex PCR. The profile shows 150,000 to 200,000 clones, roughly 79% of them singletons. Trimming left V 10 bases short and J 2 bases short, with 15 bases between. Per the germline V gene, CDR1 is MDHEN and CDR2 is SYDVKM. The CDR3 has 13 amino acids. As concerns this clone: Its antigen remains unidentified.

The clonotype originates from a man aged 35-49 years in good health and CMV-seropositive. V gene TRBV28 combines with J gene TRBJ2-7; D possibly corresponds to TRBD2 (7 bases). The material sequenced was PBMCs. The CDR3 nucleotides are TGTGCCATCGGGGGGCGGGAAGCCTACGAGCAGTACTTC. It encodes CAIGGREAYEQYF. Filled out from reference TRBV28 and TRBJ2-7, the complete variable domain reads DVKVTQSSRYLVKRTGEKVFLECVQDMDHENMFWYRQDPGLGLRLIYFSYDVKMKEKGDIPEGYSVSREKKERFSLILESASTNQTSMYLCAIGGREAYEQYFGPGTRLTVT.